One T cell receptor beta chain is described in this entry. Its antigen is not known. TCRdb keeps only in-frame clones here, not all; method: immunoSEQ multiplex PCR. The repertoire holds 40,000 to 50,000 clones, approximately 80% seen once, with over 9.5% in the top ten. This sample is drawn from a study of OX40 agonist ivuxolimab in advanced cancers. Study-level information: Partial responses were achieved by three patients, of whom one had hepatocellular carcinoma and two had cutaneous melanoma. Regarding the study as a whole: Some of the lowest clonal expansion was seen in partial responders at 0.1-3.0 mg/kg.

In germline, CDR1 is SGHRS, CDR2 YFSETQ. The CDR3 has 15 amino acids. The J segment lost 0 bases and the V segment lost 4 bases, leaving 6 bases of the junction unmatched. This material consisted of CD4+ or CD8+ T cells sorted from blood, taken in a trial of the OX40 agonist ivuxolimab. This sequence originates from an adult with an advanced solid tumor such as melanoma, head and neck, liver or kidney cancer. The V call is TRBV5-1, the J call TRBJ2-7, with 8 bases that match TRBD2. The CDR3 bases are TGCGCCAGCAGCCCTTCGGGGACTAGCTCCTACGAGCAGTACTTC. As protein: CASSPSGTSSYEQYF.